Listed below are T cell receptor beta chains from one sample, sequenced in a study of cytomegalovirus exposure and HLA in healthy donors. Assay used: immunoSEQ multiplex PCR; TCRdb lists only in-frame clones, some missing. The sample yields about 160,000 clones, 85% to 90% seen once. The sample consisted of PBMCs. These receptors were collected from a woman under 30 in good health and CMV-seropositive. Both conserved end residues are part of each CDR3. Fields, in order: V gene, J gene, D gene, clone size, CDR3 DNA, CDR3 protein. D genes are given only for firm matches. The size entry is marked missing in some rows and otherwise reads once, few, many or a size class.

v_call: TRBV18
j_call: TRBJ1-2
d_call: -
clone_size: -
cdr3_nt: TGTGCCAGCTCACCAGGGCAGAACTATGGCTACACCTTC
cdr3_aa: CASSPGQNYGYTF

v_call: TRBV14
j_call: TRBJ1-2
d_call: -
clone_size: -
cdr3_nt: TGTGCCAGCAGCCAAGATATGGGGGCAGGGAGTGGCTACACCTTC
cdr3_aa: CASSQDMGAGSGYTF

v_call: TRBV2
j_call: TRBJ2-5
d_call: -
clone_size: -
cdr3_nt: TGTGCCAGCAGTGAAAACCGGGGCCAAGAGACCCAGTACTTC
cdr3_aa: CASSENRGQETQYF

v_call: TRBV27
j_call: TRBJ2-7
d_call: -
clone_size: -
cdr3_nt: TGTGCCAGCACCGCGGGGAGGAGAAATGGGGGGTACGAGCAGTACTTC
cdr3_aa: CASTAGRRNGGYEQYF

v_call: TRBV2
j_call: TRBJ2-7
d_call: TRBD2
clone_size: -
cdr3_nt: TGTGCCAGCAGTTTCACTAGCGGGAGGGAGCAGTACTTC
cdr3_aa: CASSFTSGREQYF

v_call: TRBV6-5
j_call: TRBJ2-1
d_call: -
clone_size: once
cdr3_nt: TGTGCCAGCAGTTACTCGAGGGACATCGGTTGGGATGAGCAGTTCTTC
cdr3_aa: CASSYSRDIGWDEQFF

v_call: TRBV4-2
j_call: TRBJ2-1
d_call: -
clone_size: -
cdr3_nt: TGTGCCAGCAGCCAACCCGTCGTGAGCAATGAGCAGTTCTTC
cdr3_aa: CASSQPVVSNEQFF

v_call: TRBV2
j_call: TRBJ2-3
d_call: -
clone_size: -
cdr3_nt: TGTGCCGTCCAGGGCGACGTGACAGATACGCAGTATTTT
cdr3_aa: CAVQGDVTDTQYF

v_call: TRBV7-3
j_call: TRBJ2-2
d_call: TRBD1
clone_size: once
cdr3_nt: TGTGCCAGCAGCTTATGGGGGACAGGGATTACCGGGGAGCTGTTTTTT
cdr3_aa: CASSLWGTGITGELFF

v_call: TRBV11-2
j_call: TRBJ2-1
d_call: -
clone_size: -
cdr3_nt: TGTGCCAGCAGCTTGGACAGTCCCTCCTACAATGAGCAGTTCTTC
cdr3_aa: CASSLDSPSYNEQFF

v_call: TRBV18
j_call: TRBJ1-2
d_call: -
clone_size: -
cdr3_nt: TGTGCCAGCTCATCATCTTCGGACAGAACTAACTATGGCTACACCTTC
cdr3_aa: CASSSSSDRTNYGYTF

v_call: TRBV7-9
j_call: TRBJ2-3
d_call: -
clone_size: -
cdr3_nt: TGTGCCAGCAGCTCCCCCGGCGGGTGGGATCCAGATACGCAGTATTTT
cdr3_aa: CASSSPGGWDPDTQYF

v_call: TRBV2
j_call: TRBJ1-1
d_call: -
clone_size: few
cdr3_nt: TGTGCCAGCAGTGATGAGGGGGTCCTAGAAGCTTTCTTT
cdr3_aa: CASSDEGVLEAFF

v_call: TRBV5-6
j_call: TRBJ2-1
d_call: TRBD2
clone_size: -
cdr3_nt: TGTGCCAGCAGCTTCGGGACTAGCGGGCCCCCTGGCTACAATGAGCAGTTCTTC
cdr3_aa: CASSFGTSGPPGYNEQFF

v_call: TRBV19
j_call: TRBJ2-2
d_call: -
clone_size: -
cdr3_nt: TGTGCCAGTAGTACAGCCGGGGAGCTGTTTTTT
cdr3_aa: CASSTAGELFF

v_call: TRBV11-3
j_call: TRBJ2-1
d_call: -
clone_size: once
cdr3_nt: TGTGCCAGCAGCCCCGCGTTCGGGAATGAGCAGTTCTTC
cdr3_aa: CASSPAFGNEQFF

v_call: TRBV4-1
j_call: TRBJ1-2
d_call: -
clone_size: -
cdr3_nt: TGCGCCAGCAGCCAAGAGATGGAGGGATTCAGCTATGGCTACACCTTC
cdr3_aa: CASSQEMEGFSYGYTF

v_call: TRBV5-6
j_call: TRBJ1-1
d_call: TRBD1
clone_size: -
cdr3_nt: TGTGCCAGCATGGGACAGGGGGCTGAAGCTTTCTTT
cdr3_aa: CASMGQGAEAFF

v_call: TRBV4-3
j_call: TRBJ2-3
d_call: TRBD2
clone_size: -
cdr3_nt: TGCGCCAGCAGCCAACTAGCGGGAGGGCCAGATACGCAGTATTTT
cdr3_aa: CASSQLAGGPDTQYF

v_call: TRBV29-1
j_call: TRBJ2-7
d_call: -
clone_size: -
cdr3_nt: TGCAGCGTTCCAACGGCCCGGCTACCCAGGGCCTACGAGCAGTACTTC
cdr3_aa: CSVPTARLPRAYEQYF

v_call: TRBV11-3
j_call: TRBJ2-5
d_call: TRBD1
clone_size: -
cdr3_nt: TGTGCCAGCAGCTCCAGATGGGACAGCGAAGAGACCCAGTACTTC
cdr3_aa: CASSSRWDSEETQYF

v_call: TRBV19
j_call: TRBJ2-3
d_call: TRBD1
clone_size: -
cdr3_nt: TGTGCCAGTAGTGGTCGGGACAGGGCAGTGGGGACAGATACGCAGTATTTT
cdr3_aa: CASSGRDRAVGTDTQYF

v_call: TRBV4-2
j_call: TRBJ2-5
d_call: -
clone_size: -
cdr3_nt: TGTGCCAGCAGCCAAGATCGAGGAGAGACCCAGTACTTC
cdr3_aa: CASSQDRGETQYF

v_call: TRBV4-1
j_call: TRBJ2-7
d_call: TRBD1
clone_size: -
cdr3_nt: TGCGCCAGCAGCCATCCCGGGACAGGGAAAGAGCAGTACTTC
cdr3_aa: CASSHPGTGKEQYF

v_call: TRBV7-3
j_call: TRBJ1-1
d_call: -
clone_size: -
cdr3_nt: TGTGCCAGCAGCTTCGGGGTTGGGGGCCGCACTGAAGCTTTCTTT
cdr3_aa: CASSFGVGGRTEAFF

v_call: TRBV30
j_call: TRBJ1-5
d_call: -
clone_size: -
cdr3_nt: TGTGCCTGGAGTGTACAGACAGGTAATCAGCCCCAGCATTTT
cdr3_aa: CAWSVQTGNQPQHF

v_call: TRBV10-1
j_call: TRBJ2-7
d_call: -
clone_size: -
cdr3_nt: TGCGCCAGCAGTGTTGACAGAGCTCTGGAGCAGTACTTC
cdr3_aa: CASSVDRALEQYF

v_call: TRBV11-1
j_call: TRBJ1-2
d_call: TRBD1
clone_size: -
cdr3_nt: TGTGCCAGCAGCTTAGTTGAAAGACAGGGCCTTATGGATGGCTACACCTTC
cdr3_aa: CASSLVERQGLMDGYTF

v_call: TRBV30
j_call: TRBJ2-3
d_call: -
clone_size: -
cdr3_nt: TGTGCCTGGGCTGGACAGAACACAGATACGCAGTATTTT
cdr3_aa: CAWAGQNTDTQYF

v_call: TRBV13
j_call: TRBJ2-3
d_call: -
clone_size: -
cdr3_nt: TGTGCCAGCAGCTTACGTGTGACAGTGGGCACAGATACGCAGTATTTT
cdr3_aa: CASSLRVTVGTDTQYF

v_call: TRBV6-6
j_call: TRBJ2-1
d_call: TRBD1
clone_size: -
cdr3_nt: TGTGCCAGCAGTTATGACAGGGCCTACTACAATGAGCAGTTCTTC
cdr3_aa: CASSYDRAYYNEQFF

v_call: TRBV2
j_call: TRBJ2-2
d_call: TRBD2
clone_size: -
cdr3_nt: TGTGCCAGCAGTACTAGCGCGGTCGGGGAGCTGTTTTTT
cdr3_aa: CASSTSAVGELFF

v_call: TRBV11-3
j_call: TRBJ1-2
d_call: -
clone_size: -
cdr3_nt: TGTGCCAGCAGCTTAGTAATCTGGGGACAAAGAAGCTATGGCTACACCTTC
cdr3_aa: CASSLVIWGQRSYGYTF

v_call: TRBV5-1
j_call: TRBJ1-5
d_call: -
clone_size: -
cdr3_nt: TGCGCCAGCAGCTCGGGACAAACCAATCAGCCCCAGCATTTT
cdr3_aa: CASSSGQTNQPQHF

v_call: TRBV29-1
j_call: TRBJ1-1
d_call: -
clone_size: -
cdr3_nt: TGCAGCTCTGACATAGATGTGAACACTGAAGCTTTCTTT
cdr3_aa: CSSDIDVNTEAFF

v_call: TRBV18
j_call: TRBJ2-3
d_call: TRBD2
clone_size: -
cdr3_nt: TGTGCCAGCTCACCCCGGACTAGCGGCCGCACAGATACGCAGTATTTT
cdr3_aa: CASSPRTSGRTDTQYF

v_call: TRBV28
j_call: TRBJ2-7
d_call: TRBD2
clone_size: -
cdr3_nt: TGTGCCAGCAGTTTAGTCCGAACGCTAGCGGGAGGGTACGAGCAGTACTTC
cdr3_aa: CASSLVRTLAGGYEQYF

v_call: TRBV9
j_call: TRBJ1-2
d_call: TRBD1
clone_size: -
cdr3_nt: TGTGCCAGCAGCCCTACACAAGGACAGGGGGCGAGTGGCTACACCTTC
cdr3_aa: CASSPTQGQGASGYTF

v_call: TRBV7-6
j_call: TRBJ2-3
d_call: TRBD1
clone_size: -
cdr3_nt: TGTGCCAGCAGCTTAGAAGGGACAGGCCGTTTGGATACGCAGTATTTT
cdr3_aa: CASSLEGTGRLDTQYF

v_call: TRBV5-1
j_call: TRBJ1-1
d_call: -
clone_size: -
cdr3_nt: TGCGCCAGCAGCTTGTTTCAAAACACTGAAGCTTTCTTT
cdr3_aa: CASSLFQNTEAFF

v_call: TRBV4-3
j_call: TRBJ2-1
d_call: TRBD2
clone_size: -
cdr3_nt: TGCGCCAGCAGCCAAGATCGGGGGGCTAGCGGGAGCAATGAGCAGTTCTTC
cdr3_aa: CASSQDRGASGSNEQFF

v_call: TRBV10-3
j_call: TRBJ2-1
d_call: -
clone_size: -
cdr3_nt: TGTGCCATCAGTGAGTCTCGGGGTTTCGGTGAGCAGTTCTTC
cdr3_aa: CAISESRGFGEQFF